This TCR beta chain was documented in a study of OX40 agonist ivuxolimab in advanced cancers. Findings and caveats of the study: Dosing at 0.1 to 3.0 mg/kg was accompanied by clonal expansion of CD4+ and CD8+ blood T cells by week 6.

Details on this clone: Its target is unknown.

If patients had autoimmune disease history or systemic immunosuppression, they were excluded. Using immunoSEQ multiplex PCR, the repertoire was profiled, and TCRdb retains in-frame clones only, with some absent. The data show approximately 70,000 clones, around 94% seen once. V was clipped by 5 bases and J by 4 bases, with 14 bases between them. Germline V lookup: CDR1 MDHEN, CDR2 SYDVKM. The CDR3 sequence is 15 residues long. The genes are TRBV28 and TRBJ1-4; maybe TRBD1 (6 bases). This material consisted of CD4+ or CD8+ T cells sorted from blood, taken in a trial of the OX40 agonist ivuxolimab. The TCR originated in an adult with an advanced solid tumor such as melanoma, head and neck, liver or kidney cancer. The CDR3 DNA follows: TGTGCCAGCAGTCCGGGGGCAGGATTTAATGAAAAACTGTTTTTT. Residues: CASSPGAGFNEKLFF.